This T cell receptor (beta chain) was captured by sequencing in a study of blood T cell repertoires in COVID-19. Looking at the study overall: COVID-19 samples collected from the United States, Italy and Spain covered acute and convalescent phases. Sample material is recorded as cDNA or gDNA derived from T cells, B-cell-depleted T cells, or PBMCs.

This CDR3 has 14 amino acids. Germline V gene sequence: CDR1 MNHEY, CDR2 SVGAGI. V was pared by 8 bases and J by 0 bases, with 12 bases between. Profiled with immunoSEQ multiplex PCR; TCRdb holds only in-frame clones, not every one. The table records just under 90,000 clones, nearly 90% of them present only once. The chain employs TRBV6-5 and TRBJ2-3; tentatively, D is TRBD2 (5 bases). This TCR was sampled from a woman older than 75 with acute or convalescent COVID-19. Source material: peripheral blood. CDR3 nucleotides: TGTGCCAGCGGGAAGAGGACTAGCACAGATACGCAGTATTTT. It encodes CASGKRTSTDTQYF.